One and the same sample provided the 31 T cell receptor beta chains below, sequenced in a study of blood T cell repertoires in COVID-19. Some clones are missing from TCRdb's copy, which holds only in-frame ones; the method was immunoSEQ multiplex PCR. The sample has about 200,000 clones; around 76% are singletons. Sequenced input: peripheral blood. These receptors came from a woman aged 60-75 years with COVID-19, enrolled during active disease.

This rearrangement joins TRBV23-1 to TRBJ2-1, with 12 bases identical to TRBD2. TRBV23-1 is sorted into the ORF group, with uncertain function. This CDR3 has 16 amino acids. Trimming removed 3 bases from V and 6 bases from J; junction bases left unmatched: 6. The CDR3 loop reads CASSHPLAGGPNEQFF. CDR3 sequence (DNA): TGCGCCAGCAGTCACCCCCTAGCGGGGGGGCCCAATGAGCAGTTCTTC.

V gene TRBV11-1 combines with J gene TRBJ1-3; D uncertain. V lost 7 bases, J lost 1 base, and 14 bases lay in between. The germline CDR1 and CDR2 sequences are SGHAT and FQDESV (reference sequence). This CDR3 comprises 15 residues. The CDR3 nucleotides are TGTGCCAGCACCTCCCCGACACGGTCTGGAAACACCATATATTTT. Translating it yields CASTSPTRSGNTIYF.

The gene calls are TRBV2 and TRBJ1-6, with D hard to call. The CDR3 spans 12 residues. Germline CDR1 and CDR2: SNHLY and FYNNEI. V was cut by 6 bases and J by 5 bases, with 5 bases left in between. This CDR3 is CASSPHNSPLHF. The DNA of the CDR3 is TGTGCCAGCAGCCCTCATAATTCACCCCTCCACTTT. The variable domain in full, completed from reference TRBV2 and TRBJ1-6, reads EPEVTQTPSHQVTQMGQEVILRCVPISNHLYFYWYRQILGQKVEFLVSFYNNEISEKSEIFDDQFSVERPDGSNFTLKIRSTKLEDSAMYFCASSPHNSPLHFGNGTRLTVT.

This chain joins TRBV7-2 and TRBJ2-5; 8 nucleotides match TRBD1. The germline gives CDR1 SGHTA, CDR2 FQGNSA. Trimming removed 2 bases from V and 5 bases from J; junction bases left unmatched: 7. The CDR3 spans 15 residues. The CDR3 nucleotides read TGTGCCAGCAGCTTACAAGGACAGGGACGGGAGACCCAGTACTTC. Protein product: CASSLQGQGRETQYF.

The gene calls are TRBV27 and TRBJ1-1; TRBD1 matches 10 bases. The CDR3 extends over 14 amino acids. V gave up 6 bases and J gave up 6 bases; unmatched junction bases: 7. Germline CDR1 and CDR2: MNHEY and SMNVEV (reference sequence). The CDR3 DNA sequence: TGTGCCAGCAGCCCCGGGACAGGGGTGGCTGAAGCTTTCTTT. It specifies CASSPGTGVAEAFF.

The chain recombines TRBV5-1 with TRBJ2-2; TRBD1 agrees at 8 bases. Losses at the gene ends were 0 bases for V and 7 bases for J; bases not matched to a gene: 8. CDR3 length: 16 amino acids. The V gene's germline CDR1 is SGHRS and CDR2 YFSETQ. The CDR3 region is CASSLAGGKVVGELFF. The CDR3 DNA follows: TGCGCCAGCAGCTTGGCAGGGGGCAAGGTGGTCGGGGAGCTGTTTTTT.

This chain joins TRBV27 and TRBJ1-1; unclear D gene. The germline CDR1 and CDR2 sequences are MNHEY and SMNVEV (reference sequence). V lost 7 bases and J lost 3, with 18 bases in between. This CDR3 spans 15 amino acids. The CDR3 sequence is CASNHRRFGDTEAFF. The DNA of the CDR3 is TGTGCCAGCAACCATCGAAGATTCGGGGACACTGAAGCTTTCTTT.

The chain recombines TRBV3-1 (or the pseudogene TRBV3-2) with TRBJ2-5; TRBD2 matches at 9 bases. CDR3 length: 17 amino acids. V gave up 6 bases and J gave up 4 bases; unmatched junction bases: 15. From germline, CDR1 is LGHDT and CDR2 YNNKEL (reference sequence). Written as DNA, the CDR3 is TGTGCCAGCAGGGAAAGTAGGCGGGAGGGCGGCTTAGAGACCCAGTACTTC. It yields the protein CASRESRREGGLETQYF.

This clone was observed a few times. The rearrangement uses TRBV28 and TRBJ2-7; 7 nucleotides agree with TRBD2. Germline CDR1 is MDHEN and CDR2 is SYDVKM. The CDR3 has 14 amino acids. Trimming cost V 6 bases and J 5 bases; bases outside gene matches: 10. CDR3 region: CASRASGTPNEQYF. The CDR3 DNA reads as TGTGCCAGCAGGGCAAGCGGGACTCCCAACGAGCAGTACTTC.

CDR3 loop: CASSWGDGNQPQHF. DNA for the CDR3: TGCGCCAGCAGCTGGGGGGATGGCAATCAGCCCCAGCATTTT. J is TRBJ1-5 and V is TRBV5-1, with D maybe TRBD1 (5 bases). Germline V gene data show CDR1 as SGHRS and CDR2 as YFSETQ. The CDR3 extends over 14 amino acids. Trimming left V 3 bases short and J 2 bases short, with 9 bases between.

This sequence joins TRBV2 and TRBJ1-2; unclear D gene. CDR3 length equals 11 residues. With 6 bases removed from V and 3 bases from J, the gap between germline ends came to 5 bases. Germline CDR1 reads SNHLY; CDR2 reads FYNNEI. CDR3 nucleotides: TGTGCCAGCAGGGCCGACTATGGCTACACCTTC. It yields the protein CASRADYGYTF.

The table lists this clone with a few counts. This rearrangement joins TRBV11-2 to TRBJ1-2; D is possibly TRBD1 (6 bases). The CDR3 spans 13 residues. V lost 3 bases and J 7 bases, leaving 12 bases between the germline ends. Germline lookup yields CDR1 SGHAT and CDR2 FQNNGV. CDR3 residues: CASSFAGVGGYTF. The CDR3 nucleotides are TGTGCCAGCAGCTTCGCAGGGGTCGGTGGCTACACCTTC.

The rearrangement joins TRBV27 to TRBJ2-3, with 7 positions matching TRBD1. The CDR3 sequence is 15 residues long. V lost 3 bases to trimming and J lost 7 bases; unmatched junction nucleotides: 10. The germline V gene encodes CDR1 MNHEY and CDR2 SMNVEV (reference sequence). CDR3 nucleotide sequence: TGTGCCAGCAGTTTTTCAAACAGGGGTACGAATACGCAGTATTTT. Encoded protein: CASSFSNRGTNTQYF.

The chain has TRBV28 and TRBJ2-5; 9 nucleotides agree with TRBD2. Germline V lookup: CDR1 MDHEN, CDR2 SYDVKM. After removal of 2 bases from V and 5 bases from J, the junction contained 6 bases not matched to a gene. The CDR3 runs to 15 residues. CDR3 bases: TGTGCCAGCAGTTTAAGGGCGGGGGGGCGCGAGACCCAGTACTTC. Amino acids: CASSLRAGGRETQYF.

The rearrangement links TRBV5-5 to TRBJ2-1; 10 bases match TRBD1. The trim removed 5 bases at V and 4 bases at J, leaving 6 bases unmatched. Germline values: CDR1 SGHKS, CDR2 YYEKEE (reference sequence). This CDR3 is 15 amino acids long. CDR3 nucleotides: TGTGCCAGCAGGTCCGGGACAGGGGTTTACAATGAGCAGTTCTTC. Its translation is CASRSGTGVYNEQFF.

The rearrangement links TRBV9 to TRBJ1-3; 7 bases are shared with TRBD1. The germline gives CDR1 SGDLS, CDR2 YYNGEE. Unmatched junction bases numbered 9, after V lost 4 bases and J lost 2 bases. The CDR3 has 16 amino acids. CDR3 bases: TGTGCCAGCAGCCCCCGACCGGGACAGACTGGAAACACCATATATTTT. Protein sequence: CASSPRPGQTGNTIYF.

This clone was observed a single time. The rearrangement joins TRBV3-1 (or the pseudogene TRBV3-2) to TRBJ2-7; 9 positions agree with TRBD2. Unmatched junction bases numbered 9, after V lost 3 bases and J lost 3 bases. The CDR3 consists of 16 residues. Germline-derived CDR1 and CDR2 are LGHDT and YNNKEL (reference sequence). The CDR3 bases are TGTGCCAGCAGCCAGTCAGGGACTAGCTTTCTCTACGAGCAGTACTTC. The encoded protein is CASSQSGTSFLYEQYF.

The sample holds one count of this clone. The V and J genes are TRBV19 and TRBJ2-2, with D perhaps matching TRBD1 (5 bases). The CDR3 loop spans 18 amino acids. V shed 7 bases and J shed 7 bases, with 28 bases lying between them. CDR1 and CDR2 from the germline V gene are LNHDA and SQIVND (reference sequence). This chain's CDR3 is CASTQGFGALSQHGELFF. In DNA, the CDR3 is TGTGCCAGTACCCAGGGTTTTGGGGCGCTTTCCCAACACGGGGAGCTGTTTTTT.

This sequence joins TRBV2 and TRBJ1-2; TRBD1 agrees at 7 bases. The CDR3 totals 14 residues. J was trimmed by 3 bases and V by 8 bases; bases with no gene match: 9. Germline values: CDR1 SNHLY, CDR2 FYNNEI. The CDR3 coding sequence is TGTGCCAGCCAAATAGGGGGCAGATACTATGGCTACACCTTC. This encodes CASQIGGRYYGYTF.

V gene TRBV7-2 combines with J gene TRBJ1-4; the D is unclear. The CDR3 is 15 amino acids. Germline CDR1 SGHTA, CDR2 FQGNSA. V lost 3 bases to trimming and J lost 6 bases, with 14 bases between them. This CDR3 reads CASSFFGRVDEKLFF. Here the CDR3 DNA reads TGTGCCAGCAGCTTCTTCGGGAGGGTCGATGAAAAACTGTTTTTT.

Note on this clone: The junction shows a germline mismatch at one end, possibly a read error. The chain couples TRBV30 to TRBJ1-2, with D possibly matching TRBD1 (5 bases). Germline assignment: CDR1 GTSNPN and CDR2 SVGIG (reference sequence). The CDR3 contains 14 residues. The CDR3 bases are TGTGCCTGGAGTACCCTGAGGAAACCGTGGGGGGACCACTTC. Translation: CAWSTLRKPWGDHF.

The table lists this clone with a few counts. This CDR3 is CSASDILGYEQYF. The CDR3 DNA follows: TGCAGTGCTAGTGACATACTAGGCTACGAGCAGTACTTC. The chain uses TRBV20-1 and TRBJ2-7, with D possibly TRBD2 on 5 matching bases. The CDR3 loop spans 13 amino acids. Germline V gene sequence: CDR1 DFQATT, CDR2 SNEGSKA (reference sequence). V dropped 3 bases and J dropped 3 bases, with 12 bases sitting between them.

The rearrangement joins TRBV30 to TRBJ1-2; no clear D. CDR3 length: 12 residues. Trimming shortened V by 1 base and J by 6 bases, and 9 bases separated the two germline ends. Germline CDR1 GTSNPN, CDR2 SVGIG (reference sequence). The CDR3: CAWSDPGNGYTF. In DNA, the CDR3 is TGTGCCTGGAGTGACCCCGGTAATGGCTACACCTTC.

J is TRBJ1-6 and V is TRBV15; D not certain. The germline V and J ends were trimmed by 0 bases and 4 bases, with 4 bases remaining between them. CDR3 length equals 14 residues. Germline V lookup: CDR1 LNHNV, CDR2 YYDKDF (reference sequence). The DNA of the CDR3 is TGTGCCACCAGCAGAGATTCATATAATTCACCCCTCCACTTT. As protein: CATSRDSYNSPLHF.

This chain uses TRBV28 with TRBJ1-5, with TRBD1 as a possible D gene (5 bases). CDR3 size: 18 residues. Germline V gene data show CDR1 as MDHEN and CDR2 as SYDVKM. The ends were cut back, 5 bases at V and 1 base at J, with 21 bases in the middle. The CDR3 bases are TGTGCCAGCAGTCCAACGACAGCACATCACCGGAGCAATCAGCCCCAGCATTTT. Amino acid sequence: CASSPTTAHHRSNQPQHF. The complete variable domain, with remaining parts taken from reference TRBV28 and TRBJ1-5, reads DVKVTQSSRYLVKRTGEKVFLECVQDMDHENMFWYRQDPGLGLRLIYFSYDVKMKEKGDIPEGYSVSREKKERFSLILESASTNQTSMYLCASSPTTAHHRSNQPQHFGDGTRLSIL.

The chain employs TRBV28 and TRBJ2-5; a weak D match, TRBD1 (6 bases). V was cut by 5 bases and J by 5 bases, with 15 bases left in between. The length of the CDR3 is 14 residues. Per the germline V gene, CDR1 is MDHEN and CDR2 is SYDVKM. The CDR3 sequence is CASSPEQGRETQYF. The CDR3 nucleotides read TGTGCCAGCAGTCCCGAACAGGGACGGGAGACCCAGTACTTC.

The CDR3 protein is CASSPSGVYGEAFF. The CDR3 DNA follows: TGTGCCAGCTCCCCCTCAGGGGTATACGGTGAAGCTTTCTTT. V gene TRBV18 combines with J gene TRBJ1-1; a possible D gene is TRBD1 (6 bases). V was trimmed by 6 bases and J by 7 bases, leaving 18 bases between them. The CDR3 spans 14 residues. Germline loops: CDR1 KGHSH, CDR2 LQKENI.

The chain employs TRBV21-1 and TRBJ1-2; the listed D gene, TRBD1, was not tested against the DNA. TRBV21-1 is classified as a pseudogene. This CDR3 contains 16 residues. For the CDR3, the DNA is TGTGCCAGCAGCAAAGGGAGGGACAGGAGTCGATATGGCTACACCTTC. Encoded protein: CASSKGRDRSRYGYTF.

The gene calls are TRBV11-1 and TRBJ1-1, with 9 bases matching TRBD1. Looked up from germline, CDR1 is SGHAT and CDR2 is FQDESV (reference sequence). CDR3 size: 14 residues. After removal of 7 bases from V and 5 bases from J, the junction contained 8 bases not matched to a gene. DNA for the CDR3: TGTGCCAGCACCCGACAGGGGGGGAATACTGAAGCTTTCTTT. As protein: CASTRQGGNTEAFF.

V gene TRBV7-9 combines with J gene TRBJ2-5; 12 bases fit TRBD2. The CDR3 is 15 amino acids. The germline gives CDR1 SEHNR, CDR2 FQNEAQ (reference sequence). Trimming took 4 bases from V and 2 from J; bases not matched to a gene: 2. CDR3 bases: TGTGCCAGCAGCTCCGGACTAGCGGGACAAGAGACCCAGTACTTC. Translating gives CASSSGLAGQETQYF. The variable domain in full, with the rest retrieved from reference TRBV7-9 and TRBJ2-5, is DTGVSQNPRHKITKRGQNVTFRCDPISEHNRLYWYRQTLGQGPEFLTYFQNEAQLEKSRLLSDRFSAERPKGSFSTLEIQRTEQGDSAMYLCASSSGLAGQETQYFGPGTRLLVL.

The J gene is TRBJ1-2, the V gene TRBV12-3 or TRBV12-4, with D maybe TRBD1 (6 bases). CDR3 length: 13 residues. Trimming removed 8 bases from V and 8 bases from J, with 18 bases in between. The CDR3 is CASSLGQLAGYTF. The CDR3 DNA reads TGTGCCAGCTCCCTTGGACAGCTGGCCGGCTACACCTTC.